This section outlines one T cell receptor beta chain sequence together with its context. Living in 24 US areas, the participants were between roughly 18 and 95 years of age. Cohort placement rested on clinical history that participants reported themselves. The source of the sample is a study of blood T cell repertoires in COVID-19. Per germline, CDR1 MDHEN and CDR2 SYDVKM. The CDR3 contains 13 residues. V was trimmed by 7 bases and J by 4 bases, leaving 13 bases between them. Clones were read by immunoSEQ multiplex PCR, and TCRdb kept only the in-frame ones, dropping some. Of roughly 300,000 clones in the sample, more than 85% are singletons; the top ten hold about a fifth.

The sequencing sample was made of PBMCs or T cells enriched from blood (not recorded which). V gene TRBV28 combines with J gene TRBJ1-2, with D perhaps matching TRBD1 (6 bases). The TCR was taken from a woman aged 25-40 years who had recovered from COVID-19. For the CDR3, the DNA is TGTGCCAGCAAACAGGGTCGCGGCTATGGCTACACCTTC. This encodes CASKQGRGYGYTF.